The clone carrying this T cell receptor (beta chain) was recorded many times. The V gene's germline CDR1 is KGHSH and CDR2 LQKENI. V lost 1 base to trimming and J lost 0 bases, with 13 bases between them. The CDR3 runs 17 residues. These data belong to a study of early T cells in non-severe SARS-CoV-2 infection. TCRdb reprocessed the 5' RACE reads via MiXCR and lists one record per CDR3 protein. The sample records 100,000 to 120,000 distinct CDR3 sequences, about 12% being singletons. The receptor's source is an adult who was a healthcare worker with PCR-confirmed SARS-CoV-2 infection or an uninfected control (not recorded which). The chain has TRBV18 and TRBJ2-1, with no clear D. Sequencing was performed on whole blood. The chain's CDR3 is CASSPLTPTRSYNEQFF. The CDR3 bases are TGTGCCAGCTCACCACTAACACCTACCCGCTCCTACAATGAGCAGTTCTTC. The full variable domain, completed using reference TRBV18 and TRBJ2-1, is NAGVMQNPRHLVRRRGQEARLRCSPMKGHSHVYWYRQLPEEGLKFMVYLQKENIIDESGMPKERFSAEFPKEGPSILRIQQVVRGDSAAYFCASSPLTPTRSYNEQFFGPGTRLTVL.